These T cell receptor beta chains were read from a single sample in a study of T cell changes during pregnancy in multiple sclerosis. The method was immunoSEQ multiplex PCR; TCRdb's version includes in-frame clones alone and lacks a portion of them. This sample yields around 100,000 clones, of which roughly 90% are seen a single time; 1.9% belongs to the top ten. Material: peripheral blood, obtained after pregnancy. These receptors were taken from a female donor with multiple sclerosis, enrolled in a pregnancy study. CDR3s include the opening cysteine and the closing phenylalanine or tryptophan. Each record gives: D gene, J gene, CDR3 length, V gene, CDR3 protein. The D gene is left open where the match is weak.

D gene: TRBD1; J gene: TRBJ1-1; CDR3 length: 17; V gene: TRBV27; CDR3 protein: CASSLIGQGARGTEAFF
D gene: -; J gene: TRBJ1-1; CDR3 length: 13; V gene: TRBV7-3; CDR3 protein: CASSLGRNTEAFF
D gene: -; J gene: TRBJ2-1; CDR3 length: 16; V gene: TRBV6-5; CDR3 protein: CASSSPRSPSYNEQFF
D gene: -; J gene: TRBJ2-3; CDR3 length: 15; V gene: TRBV9; CDR3 protein: CASSAPGLRTDTQYF
D gene: -; J gene: TRBJ2-7; CDR3 length: 12; V gene: TRBV5-6; CDR3 protein: CASSLNSYEQYF
D gene: -; J gene: TRBJ2-7; CDR3 length: 16; V gene: TRBV7-2; CDR3 protein: CASSREAAELSYEQYF
D gene: -; J gene: TRBJ1-5; CDR3 length: 17; V gene: TRBV5-6; CDR3 protein: CASSLDRRDIGNQPQHF
D gene: TRBD1; J gene: TRBJ2-5; CDR3 length: 15; V gene: TRBV30; CDR3 protein: CAWKSLGQGQETQYF
D gene: TRBD1; J gene: TRBJ1-4; CDR3 length: 16; V gene: TRBV6-5; CDR3 protein: CASSYSPGQEREKLFF
D gene: -; J gene: TRBJ2-7; CDR3 length: 16; V gene: TRBV28; CDR3 protein: CASSLAGPYKPHEQYF